These T cell receptor beta chains were read from a single sample in a study of breast tumors, draining lymph nodes, adjacent tissues. Each CDR3 protein is one row after TCRdb ran MiXCR on the multiplex PCR reads. The table shows approximately 170,000 distinct CDR3 sequences, with roughly a third occurring only once. The material sequenced was axillary lymph node tissue. These TCRs come from a female donor with breast cancer. Some clones in this sample may be carry-over from other donors' samples. CDR3s leave out the opening cysteine and the closing phenylalanine or tryptophan. Rows may omit the clone size; those that give it use once, few, many or a size class.

>TRBJ2-2|TRBV7-9|many
ASSSRLAGNTGELF
>TRBJ1-2|TRBV18|-
ASSPPSLSSWIYGYT
>TRBJ1-1|TRBV7-9|few
ASSETGRSF
>TRBJ2-1|TRBV11-2|many
ASSLRLAANNEQF
>TRBJ2-5|TRBV20-1|-
SAIRTSGDPFGTQY
>TRBJ2-4|TRBV7-2|-
ASSQVSGAVDIQC
>TRBJ1-1|TRBV12-3/TRBV12-4|-
ASTGHYGSEAF
>TRBJ2-5|TRBV5-5|many
ASSIGAGGNQETQY
>TRBJ1-4|TRBV7-2|-
ASSLREGGNEKLF
>TRBJ1-4|TRBV4-2|many
ASSQEGFLLGANEKLF
>TRBJ2-2|TRBV7-3|-
ASSHPIPGGINTGELF
>TRBJ1-6|TRBV14|-
ASSQTRAYNSPLH
>TRBJ2-5|TRBV4-2|many
ASSHWTSDGQKTQY
>TRBJ1-4|TRBV19|many
ASEGATNEKLF
>TRBJ2-3|TRBV6-6|many
ASSYSPGAWGTDTQY
>TRBJ1-5|TRBV3-1|few
ASSQGQGFTFQPQH
>TRBJ2-7|TRBV20-1|few
SARGGTSGAASYEQY
>TRBJ2-7|TRBV4-1|many
ASSQGYVRLAGAYEQY
>TRBJ1-1|TRBV7-8|-
ASSLAVVGQGASFRRVNTEAF
>TRBJ2-7|TRBV7-6|many
ASSLLPLYYEQY
>TRBJ2-7|TRBV2|many
ASSRRAGASYEQY
>TRBJ2-3|TRBV20-1|many
SADYTDTQY
>TRBJ1-2|TRBV3-1|-
ASSPTGAGYT
>TRBJ1-6|TRBV6-5|many
ASRTAGTGGSPLH
>TRBJ1-2|TRBV6-6|few
ASSHTRDSFYGYT
>TRBJ2-5|TRBV13|-
ASSLGGQEAQY
>TRBJ1-6|TRBV13|-
ASSLGTGVNSPLH
>TRBJ2-2|TRBV2|many
ASRAGTGSGELF
>TRBJ1-5|TRBV19|many
ASSIIRGAQPQH
>TRBJ2-7|TRBV5-1|many
ASRPAPPSSYEQY
>TRBJ1-4|TRBV12-3/TRBV12-4|many
ASSLTTGTIEKLF
>TRBJ2-5|TRBV30|many
AWTRTGKNPY
>TRBJ2-7|TRBV25-1|-
ASTKTSGTANYEQY
>TRBJ1-2|TRBV9|-
ASSVDGTDNYGYA
>TRBJ1-3|TRBV19|-
ASSIVQRRGNTMY
>TRBJ1-5|TRBV4-1|few
ASSLVVTGSSGNQPQH
>TRBJ2-5|TRBV5-5|-
ASSNAGTEETQY
>TRBJ2-5|TRBV28|-
ASSPGQVRQETQY
>TRBJ2-3|TRBV20-1|many
SAYLSGRPRTQY
>TRBJ1-3|TRBV7-9|few
ASSSTLVGYTIY
>TRBJ2-6|TRBV7-9|-
ASIDRGNVLT
>TRBJ1-6|TRBV14|-
ASSKGQGGNSPLH
>TRBJ2-3|TRBV7-2|many
ASSLAEAYSYTQY
>TRBJ1-3|TRBV3-2|-
ASSQDT
>TRBJ2-5|TRBV2|-
ASSGLGGGTGGQETQY
>TRBJ2-7|TRBV14|-
ASSRRTSGGYEQY
>TRBJ1-6|TRBV11-2|-
ASSLVEGYGSPLR
>TRBJ1-6|TRBV5-1|-
ASSPYGQRNSPLH
>TRBJ2-1|TRBV6-5|few
ASRTGSYNEQF
>TRBJ1-2|TRBV12-3/TRBV12-4|-
ASSPRDRGSYT
>TRBJ2-3|TRBV12-3/TRBV12-4|many
ASSFGGGAVDTQY
>TRBJ2-1|TRBV20-1|-
SASLSTAYNEQF
>TRBJ2-7|TRBV9|-
ASSVGTDPYEQY
>TRBJ2-7|TRBV7-3|-
ASSAPSEVSSGAYEQY